One and the same sample provided the 29 T cell receptor beta chains below, sequenced in a study of shared clonotypes between healthy human individuals (dated by TCRdb to the early 2020s). The library was obtained by the immunoSEQ multiplex PCR assay. As stored in TCRdb, this immuneACCESS dataset retains in-frame rearrangements with V and J assigned. A fraction of the clones does not appear; measured against another copy, unresolved V genes explain less than half of the discrepancy, and the remainder lacks a known reason. The sample table contains approximately 2,300,000 clones; only one count was recorded for around 92% of them. About 0.36% of the sample lies in the top ten. The source material was naive CD4+ T cells from PBMCs. This sample's cell subset or site label indicates: CD45RA+ positively selected. Source of these receptors: a man between 18 and 29 years old in good health. Some clones in this sample may be carry-over from other donors' samples.

The rearrangement joins TRBV28 to TRBJ1-5; TRBD1 agrees at 8 bases. The V segment lost 8 bases and the J segment 3 bases; nucleotides outside the gene matches: 6. CDR1 and CDR2 (germline): MDHEN, SYDVKM. This CDR3 is 14 amino acids long. CDR3 coding DNA: TGTGCCAGCGAGGACAGGGCTTACAATCAGCCCCAGCATTTT. It codes for CASEDRAYNQPQHF. The whole variable domain, filled in from reference TRBV28 and TRBJ1-5, reads DVKVTQSSRYLVKRTGEKVFLECVQDMDHENMFWYRQDPGLGLRLIYFSYDVKMKEKGDIPEGYSVSREKKERFSLILESASTNQTSMYLCASEDRAYNQPQHFGDGTRLSIL.

The rearrangement links TRBV30 to TRBJ1-4; D may be TRBD1 (6 bases). The germline V gene encodes CDR1 GTSNPN and CDR2 SVGIG (reference sequence). CDR3 length: 13 residues. V was shortened by 4 bases and J by 8 bases, with 14 bases between the two germline ends. In DNA form, the CDR3 reads TGTGCCTGGAATACCGGGGGCTGGGAAAAACTGTTTTTT. Amino acid sequence: CAWNTGGWEKLFF.

The chain is built from TRBV28 and TRBJ1-3, with 7 bases matching TRBD1. J was trimmed by 9 bases and V by 5 bases; bases with no gene match: 10. The CDR3 runs to 14 residues. The germline gives CDR1 MDHEN, CDR2 SYDVKM. CDR3 coding DNA: TGTGCCAGCAGTAGCACGGACAGGATCGGCACCATATATTTT. Protein sequence: CASSSTDRIGTIYF.

Concerning this clone: Additional DNA sequences in this sample encode the identical CDR3. The genes are TRBV18 and TRBJ2-7, with D perhaps being TRBD1 or TRBD2 (5 bases each). Trimming cost V 2 bases and J 4 bases, with 6 bases left between them. The length of the CDR3 is 12 residues. The germline V gene encodes CDR1 KGHSH and CDR2 LQKENI. The CDR3 spells CASSPGGYEQYF. CDR3 nucleotides: TGTGCCAGCTCACCAGGGGGTTACGAGCAGTACTTC.

The chain carries TRBV7-2 and TRBJ2-4, with TRBD1 matching 7 bases. V was clipped by 2 bases and J by 12 bases; unmatched bases: 7. The CDR3 extends over 13 amino acids. In germline, CDR1 is SGHTA, CDR2 FQGNSA. CDR3 residues: CASSLRRQGDQYF. The CDR3 DNA follows: TGTGCCAGCAGCTTAAGGCGTCAGGGGGATCAGTACTTC.

The chain employs TRBV4-3 and TRBJ2-7; 10 bases match TRBD2. The germline gives CDR1 LGHNA, CDR2 YSLEER. The CDR3 is made up of 19 amino acids. The V and J ends lost 1 base and 0 bases, in that order; junction bases with no gene match: 12. The CDR3 nucleotides are TGCGCCAGCAGCCAAGGACGGTTGCCTTCTAGCGGGAGCTCCTACGAGCAGTACTTC. Translated, it gives CASSQGRLPSSGSSYEQYF.

This sequence joins TRBV28 and TRBJ2-7; D might be TRBD1 (9 bases). Trimming pared 8 bases from V and 3 bases from J, leaving 17 bases between. Germline V gene lookup returns CDR1 MDHEN and CDR2 SYDVKM. This CDR3 has 14 amino acids. This chain's CDR3 is CASRAGDRVYEQYF. In DNA form, the CDR3 reads TGTGCCAGCCGAGCGGGGGACAGGGTCTACGAGCAGTACTTC. The variable domain in full, completed from reference TRBV28 and TRBJ2-7, reads DVKVTQSSRYLVKRTGEKVFLECVQDMDHENMFWYRQDPGLGLRLIYFSYDVKMKEKGDIPEGYSVSREKKERFSLILESASTNQTSMYLCASRAGDRVYEQYFGPGTRLTVT.

V and J are TRBV28 and TRBJ1-4; no reliable D call. V lost 4 bases and J 0 bases, leaving 9 bases between the germline ends. Germline CDR1 MDHEN, CDR2 SYDVKM. There are 15 residues in the CDR3. The CDR3 protein is CASSSYSATNEKLFF. CDR3 coding DNA: TGTGCCAGCAGTTCCTACAGTGCAACTAATGAAAAACTGTTTTTT.

The V and J genes are TRBV5-1 and TRBJ2-3; 8 bases are a match to TRBD2. The CDR3 has 14 residues. The junction had 1 base not matched to a gene; V was cut back by 4 bases and J by 0 bases. Germline V gene lookup returns CDR1 SGHRS and CDR2 YFSETQ. CDR3 protein: CASSIAGSTDTQYF. The CDR3 nucleotides read TGCGCCAGCAGCATAGCGGGAAGCACAGATACGCAGTATTTT.

The V call is TRBV2, the J call TRBJ2-7; D gene uncertain. This CDR3 is 8 amino acids long. Trimming took 10 bases from V and 6 from J, leaving 4 bases between them. Germline V CDR1 and CDR2: SNHLY, FYNNEI. CDR3 loop: CATGEQYF. For the CDR3, the DNA is TGTGCCACGGGCGAGCAGTACTTC.

This clone was observed once. The chain employs TRBV6-1 and TRBJ2-1, with 9 positions matching TRBD2. The CDR3 spans 18 residues. In germline, CDR1 is MNHNS, CDR2 SASEGT. The V and J ends lost 3 bases and 0 bases, in that order; junction bases with no gene match: 9. CDR3 DNA sequence: TGTGCCAGCAGTGATAAGCGGGAGGCCCTAAGCTCCTACAATGAGCAGTTCTTC. Protein product: CASSDKREALSSYNEQFF.

The rearrangement joins TRBV5-1 to TRBJ1-1; D is perhaps TRBD1 (5 bases). The germline CDR1 and CDR2 sequences are SGHRS and YFSETQ. Trimming shortened V by 1 base and J by 3 bases, and 13 bases separated the two germline ends. This CDR3 contains 15 residues. The CDR3, as DNA: TGCGCCAGCAGCTTGTTCGGGACTCCGGACACTGAAGCTTTCTTT. It is translated as CASSLFGTPDTEAFF.

This chain uses TRBV5-4 with TRBJ2-7; TRBD1 matches at 10 bases. With V trimmed by 0 bases and J by 9 bases, 9 bases remained unmatched. Germline lookup yields CDR1 SGHNT and CDR2 YYREEE (reference sequence). This CDR3 comprises 15 residues. CDR3 residues: CASSLAPGQGKSQYF. The CDR3 nucleotides are TGTGCCAGCAGCTTGGCCCCGGGACAGGGGAAATCGCAGTACTTC.

The rearrangement joins TRBV5-8 to TRBJ1-4; D is uncertain. Germline values: CDR1 SGHTS, CDR2 YDEGEE. V shed 6 bases and J shed 4 bases, with 16 bases lying between them. The CDR3 loop spans 15 amino acids. Here the CDR3 reads CASKTATDDNEKLFF. As DNA, the CDR3 is TGTGCCAGCAAAACTGCCACCGACGATAATGAAAAACTGTTTTTT.

The chain couples TRBV9 to TRBJ2-5; D tentatively reads TRBD1 or TRBD2 (5 bases each). The CDR3 has 16 amino acids. CDR1 is SGDLS, CDR2 YYNGEE, per germline. V dropped 4 bases and J dropped 4 bases, with 20 bases sitting between them. CDR3 protein: CASSQVDGTVGETQYF. CDR3 DNA: TGTGCCAGCAGCCAAGTGGACGGGACCGTAGGAGAGACCCAGTACTTC.

The rearrangement links TRBV4-1 to TRBJ2-2, with D possibly matching TRBD2 (6 bases). Trimming removed 1 base at V and 4 bases at J, with 16 bases between. The length of the CDR3 is 17 residues. The germline V gene encodes CDR1 MGHRA and CDR2 YSYEKL. CDR3 DNA: TGCGCCAGCAGCCAAGGGGGGACTCGCGTCTTCACCGGGGAGCTGTTTTTT. Translating it yields CASSQGGTRVFTGELFF.

The chain joins TRBV6-1 to TRBJ1-1; 8 bases map to TRBD1. Trimming at V came to 3 bases and at J to 4 bases, leaving 10 bases not matched to a gene. CDR3 length: 16 amino acids. CDR1 and CDR2 from the germline V gene are MNHNS and SASEGT. CDR3 sequence reads: CASSDPGRQGSTEAFF. In DNA, the CDR3 is TGTGCCAGCAGTGACCCTGGACGACAGGGGAGCACTGAAGCTTTCTTT.

The chain is built from TRBV28 and TRBJ1-4; maybe TRBD1 (6 bases). In germline, CDR1 is MDHEN, CDR2 SYDVKM. This CDR3 is 16 amino acids long. V was clipped by 2 bases and J by 3 bases, with 13 bases between them. This CDR3 is CASSLLGGGANEKLFF. The CDR3 bases are TGTGCCAGCAGTTTACTCGGGGGCGGAGCTAATGAAAAACTGTTTTTT.

A single count supports this clone. This chain links TRBV6-6 with TRBJ1-1, with D hard to call. The germline V and J ends were trimmed by 3 bases and 4 bases, with 9 bases remaining between them. Germline CDR1 reads MNHNY; CDR2 reads SVGAGI (reference sequence). The length of the CDR3 is 13 residues. The DNA of the CDR3 is TGTGCCAGCAGTTATCTGAGGGTCACTGAAGCTTTCTTT. Translating gives CASSYLRVTEAFF.

On this clone itself: This specimen includes other DNA sequences encoding the same CDR3. The chain combines TRBV27 with TRBJ1-5; 8 bases map to TRBD1. Germline values: CDR1 MNHEY, CDR2 SMNVEV (reference sequence). CDR3 length equals 13 residues. With V trimmed by 4 bases and J by 4 bases, 0 bases remained unmatched. CDR3 DNA sequence: TGTGCCAGCAGTTGGGACAGGAATCAGCCCCAGCATTTT. It specifies CASSWDRNQPQHF.

The chain is built from TRBV11-2 and TRBJ1-1, with D possibly being TRBD1 (5 bases). The CDR3 totals 17 residues. The V and J ends lost 5 bases and 1 base respectively, with 20 bases between them. Germline CDR1 is SGHAT and CDR2 is FQNNGV. The CDR3 here is CASSQTRGGIGNTEAFF. CDR3 nucleotides: TGTGCCAGCAGCCAGACCCGGGGGGGAATCGGGAACACTGAAGCTTTCTTT.

This chain links TRBV11-2 with TRBJ2-1, with D possibly TRBD1 on 7 matching bases. V shed 0 bases and J shed 12 bases, with 9 bases lying between them. Germline CDR1 reads SGHAT; CDR2 reads FQNNGV. This CDR3 region has 12 residues. CDR3: CASSLEQGGQFF. The CDR3 bases are TGTGCCAGCAGCTTAGAGCAGGGGGGGCAGTTCTTC.

The rearrangement joins TRBV9 to TRBJ1-1; D remains ambiguous. This CDR3 is built from 13 residues. Trimming took off 3 bases at V and 3 bases at J, with 9 bases between the two ends. Germline V gene lookup returns CDR1 SGDLS and CDR2 YYNGEE. The CDR3 loop is CASSERPYTEAFF. CDR3 DNA sequence: TGTGCCAGCAGCGAGCGACCGTACACTGAAGCTTTCTTT.

V usage is TRBV30 and J usage is TRBJ2-7, with no clear D. The CDR3 has 13 residues. Germline V gene sequence: CDR1 GTSNPN, CDR2 SVGIG (reference sequence). V shed 1 base and J shed 7 bases, with 14 bases lying between them. Here the CDR3 DNA reads TGTGCCTGGAGTGGTGGACGTAGGACGGAGCAGTACTTC. Amino acid sequence: CAWSGGRRTEQYF. The variable domain in full, with the rest retrieved from reference TRBV30 and TRBJ2-7, is SQTIHQWPATLVQPVGSPLSLECTVEGTSNPNLYWYRQAAGRGLQLLFYSVGIGQISSEVPQNLSASRPQDRQFILSSKKLLLSDSGFYLCAWSGGRRTEQYFGPGTRLTVT.

V and J are TRBV9 and TRBJ1-4; D uncertain. V was shortened by 3 bases and J by 8 bases, with 11 bases between the two germline ends. The CDR3 has 13 residues. Germline V gene lookup returns CDR1 SGDLS and CDR2 YYNGEE. The CDR3 coding sequence is TGTGCCAGCAGCGGATCCCAAGGGGAAAAACTGTTTTTT. Protein sequence: CASSGSQGEKLFF. The whole variable domain, filled in from reference TRBV9 and TRBJ1-4, reads DSGVTQTPKHLITATGQRVTLRCSPRSGDLSVYWYQQSLDQGLQFLIQYYNGEERAKGNILERFSAQQFPDLHSELNLSSLELGDSALYFCASSGSQGEKLFFGSGTQLSVL.

The chain has TRBV19 and TRBJ2-5; 12 bases fit TRBD2. Germline V lookup: CDR1 LNHDA, CDR2 SQIVND (reference sequence). Trimming cost V 5 bases and J 2 bases; bases outside gene matches: 9. The CDR3 spans 17 residues. In nucleotides, the CDR3 is TGTGCCAGTAGTGCCGGACTAGCGGGGCCTCAACAAGAGACCCAGTACTTC. This codes for CASSAGLAGPQQETQYF.

This clone was recorded a few times. This sample also contains other DNA sequences that code for the same CDR3. The chain links TRBV28 to TRBJ1-1; a weak D match, TRBD1 (6 bases). The length of the CDR3 is 14 residues. The V gene's germline CDR1 is MDHEN and CDR2 SYDVKM. The ends were cut back, 5 bases at V and 4 bases at J, with 14 bases in the middle. The CDR3 here is CASSLGGAGTEAFF. The CDR3 DNA reads as TGTGCCAGCAGTCTAGGGGGGGCGGGCACTGAAGCTTTCTTT.

In nucleotides, the CDR3 is TGTGCCAGCAGTTACGTGTTTAGCTATGGCTACACCTTC. Translation gives CASSYVFSYGYTF. This chain joins TRBV6-5 and TRBJ1-2; D gene ambiguous. CDR1 is MNHEY and CDR2 is SVGAGI in the germline V gene. This CDR3 contains 13 residues. Between the trimmed V and J ends, which lost 2 bases and 4 bases, there was a span of 8 bases.

V is TRBV15 and J is TRBJ2-5; a weak D match, TRBD2 (5 bases). V dropped 5 bases and J dropped 5 bases, with 15 bases sitting between them. Germline V gene sequence: CDR1 LNHNV, CDR2 YYDKDF (reference sequence). This CDR3 region has 14 residues. The CDR3 sequence: CATSPGFGGETQYF. The DNA of the CDR3 is TGTGCCACCAGCCCGGGGTTCGGCGGGGAGACCCAGTACTTC.